The 22 T cell receptor beta chains below all came from one sample that was sequenced in a study of OX40 agonist ivuxolimab in advanced cancers. Some clones are missing from TCRdb's copy, which holds only in-frame ones; the method was immunoSEQ multiplex PCR. The sample has some 34,000 clones, about four fifths seen once; the top ten hold 10% to 15%. This specimen was CD4+ or CD8+ T cells sorted from blood, taken in a trial of the OX40 agonist ivuxolimab. These receptors all come from an adult with an advanced solid tumor such as melanoma, head and neck, liver or kidney cancer.

The chain has TRBV5-1 and TRBJ2-3; the D gene is possibly TRBD2 (5 bases). V dropped 4 bases and J dropped 3 bases, with 9 bases sitting between them. CDR1 SGHRS and CDR2 YFSETQ come from the germline V gene. The CDR3 has 13 residues. The CDR3 region has the DNA TGCGCCAGCAGCCGGGAATTTACAGATACGCAGTATTTT. This gives the protein CASSREFTDTQYF.

The CDR3 region is CATSRESGYEQYF. The CDR3 nucleotides are TGTGCCACCAGCAGAGAATCAGGCTACGAGCAGTACTTC. The J gene is TRBJ2-5, the V gene TRBV15; D ambiguous. The J call may be mistaken, given a closer DNA end match to TRBJ2-7. CDR1 LNHNV and CDR2 YYDKDF come from the germline V gene (reference sequence). This CDR3 has 13 amino acids.

The V and J genes are TRBV19 and TRBJ1-1; maybe TRBD1 (5 bases). The V end lost 7 bases, the J end lost 2 bases, and 17 bases lay between the germline ends. The CDR3 totals 15 residues. Germline assignment: CDR1 LNHDA and CDR2 SQIVND (reference sequence). CDR3 DNA sequence: TGTGCCAGTACCCATCCCGGAGGGGTCAACACTGAAGCTTTCTTT. This sequence encodes CASTHPGGVNTEAFF.

The chain employs TRBV4-2 and TRBJ2-2; TRBD1 aligns across 9 bases. V shed 0 bases, J shed 0 bases, and the junction held 5 bases outside the gene matches. CDR1 and CDR2 (germline): LGHNA, YNFKEQ. The CDR3 length is 18 residues. The CDR3: CASSQDGTGFANTGELFF. The CDR3 coding sequence is TGTGCCAGCAGCCAAGACGGGACAGGGTTCGCGAACACCGGGGAGCTGTTTTTT.

The chain joins TRBV18 to TRBJ2-7; 11 bases map to TRBD1. The CDR3 loop spans 14 amino acids. V shed 8 bases, J shed 6 bases, and the junction held 9 bases outside the gene matches. The germline V gene encodes CDR1 KGHSH and CDR2 LQKENI. CDR3 nucleotides: TGTGCCAGCCAGTCCTCGGACAGGGGGCGCGAGCAGTACTTC. Translation: CASQSSDRGREQYF.

This rearrangement joins TRBV28 to TRBJ2-1; TRBD1 is a possible D gene (6 bases). There are 14 residues in the CDR3. CDR1 MDHEN and CDR2 SYDVKM come from the germline V gene. V lost 5 bases, J lost 2 bases, and 10 bases lay in between. The CDR3, as DNA: TGTGCCAGCAGTCCAGGGGCCGCCTACAATGAGCAGTTCTTC. Protein sequence: CASSPGAAYNEQFF.

The rearrangement links TRBV7-2 to TRBJ2-7; D not resolved. Between the trimmed V and J ends, which lost 5 bases and 4 bases, there was a span of 12 bases. The CDR3 consists of 13 residues. The germline V gene encodes CDR1 SGHTA and CDR2 FQGNSA. CDR3 coding DNA: TGTGCCAGCAGCCCATTTAGGAAGTACGAGCAGTACTTC. Translating it yields CASSPFRKYEQYF.

The V gene is TRBV18, the J gene TRBJ2-1, with D possibly being TRBD1 (6 bases). The V gene lost 2 bases and the J gene lost 6 bases, with 8 bases spanning the gap. The CDR3 has 13 residues. CDR1 KGHSH and CDR2 LQKENI come from the germline V gene. The CDR3 DNA sequence: TGTGCCAGCTCACCATTAGGGGGCAATGAGCAGTTCTTC. Its protein is CASSPLGGNEQFF.

CDR3 DNA sequence: TGCGCCAGCAGACTCGGGGGTAGCGGGATGGGAGAGACCCAGTACTTC. Protein product: CASRLGGSGMGETQYF. This chain joins TRBV5-1 and TRBJ2-5; 8 nucleotides align to TRBD2. Losses at the gene ends were 5 bases for V and 4 bases for J; bases not matched to a gene: 13. The CDR3 is made up of 16 amino acids. Germline-derived CDR1 and CDR2 are SGHRS and YFSETQ.

The rearrangement uses TRBV5-1 and TRBJ1-2, with D maybe TRBD1 (5 bases). The V gene lost 2 bases and the J gene lost 7 bases, with 12 bases spanning the gap. Germline CDR1 and CDR2: SGHRS and YFSETQ. This CDR3 region has 13 residues. CDR3 protein: CASSFEGKGGYTF. The CDR3 nucleotides are TGCGCCAGCAGCTTCGAGGGGAAGGGTGGCTACACCTTC.

This clone came up once. The CDR3 DNA is TGTGCCAGCAGCTTGGGCAAAATAGCCAAAAACATTCAGTACTTC. It specifies CASSLGKIAKNIQYF. The chain recombines TRBV5-4 with TRBJ2-4; D is unresolved. V was cut by 0 bases and J by 0 bases, with 7 bases left in between. Germline CDR1 reads SGHNT; CDR2 reads YYREEE (reference sequence). This CDR3 region has 15 residues.

The CDR3 sequence is CASSLLGPTYNSPLHF. Here the CDR3 DNA reads TGTGCCAGCAGCTTGCTGGGCCCGACCTATAATTCACCCCTCCACTTT. V and J are TRBV7-9 and TRBJ1-6; no definite D call. The CDR3 contains 16 residues. Germline values: CDR1 SEHNR, CDR2 FQNEAQ (reference sequence). The V and J ends lost 3 bases and 2 bases respectively, with 11 bases between them.

The V gene is TRBV29-1, the J gene TRBJ2-7; D may be TRBD2 (6 bases). Germline values: CDR1 SQVTM, CDR2 ANQGSEA. Trimming left V 0 bases short and J 4 bases short, with 16 bases between. This CDR3 is built from 15 residues. CDR3 sequence reads: CSVEDLRTGTYEQYF. DNA of the CDR3: TGCAGCGTTGAAGATCTGAGGACGGGGACTTACGAGCAGTACTTC.

This clone has a handful of counts. This rearrangement joins TRBV9 to TRBJ2-3, with D possibly matching TRBD2 (5 bases). This CDR3 comprises 14 residues. CDR1 is SGDLS, CDR2 YYNGEE, per germline. Trimming took 0 bases from V and 2 from J, leaving 7 bases between them. CDR3 residues: CASSVEDFTDTQYF. The CDR3 coding sequence is TGTGCCAGCAGCGTAGAGGACTTCACAGATACGCAGTATTTT. Variable domain in full (rest from reference TRBV9 and TRBJ2-3): DSGVTQTPKHLITATGQRVTLRCSPRSGDLSVYWYQQSLDQGLQFLIQYYNGEERAKGNILERFSAQQFPDLHSELNLSSLELGDSALYFCASSVEDFTDTQYFGPGTRLTVL.

This clone was picked up one time. V and J are TRBV18 and TRBJ2-3, with D uncertain. CDR3 length: 15 residues. Trimming left V 3 bases short and J 6 bases short, with 16 bases between. The V gene's germline CDR1 is KGHSH and CDR2 LQKENI. The CDR3 loop reads CASSPPRASGDTQYF. CDR3 sequence (DNA): TGTGCCAGCTCACCTCCAAGGGCCTCAGGCGATACGCAGTATTTT.

The chain employs TRBV7-9 and TRBJ1-4; D is ambiguous. This CDR3 is 15 amino acids long. V lost 0 bases and J lost 0, with 5 bases in between. Per germline, CDR1 SEHNR and CDR2 FQNEAQ (reference sequence). CDR3 sequence: CASSLAATTNEKLFF. Here the CDR3 DNA reads TGTGCCAGCAGCTTAGCAGCTACAACTAATGAAAAACTGTTTTTT.

This clone was found a few times. This chain connects TRBV6-1 to TRBJ1-5; tentative D call: TRBD1 (5 bases). From germline, CDR1 is MNHNS and CDR2 SASEGT. Trimming shortened V by 10 bases and J by 0 bases, and 13 bases separated the two germline ends. The CDR3 loop spans 14 amino acids. The CDR3 coding sequence is TGTGCCACCACCCCAGGGTTTAGCAATCAGCCCCAGCATTTT. Translated, it gives CATTPGFSNQPQHF.

V usage is TRBV11-2 and J usage is TRBJ2-5; D call uncertain. This CDR3 spans 12 amino acids. The germline gives CDR1 SGHAT, CDR2 FQNNGV. The V end was cut by 5 bases, the J end by 4 bases, with 8 bases between. CDR3 loop: CASSRSAETQYF. The CDR3 DNA is TGTGCCAGCAGCCGGTCGGCAGAGACCCAGTACTTC.

The J gene is TRBJ1-2, the V gene TRBV18; 11 positions agree with TRBD1. After removal of 1 base from V and 5 bases from J, the junction contained 12 bases not matched to a gene. Germline CDR1 reads KGHSH; CDR2 reads LQKENI. The CDR3 consists of 18 residues. The CDR3 DNA reads TGTGCCAGCTCACCACGGGTCACCGGACAGGGGGCGCATTATGGCTACACCTTC. Its translation is CASSPRVTGQGAHYGYTF.

This rearrangement joins TRBV18 to TRBJ1-1; the match to TRBD1 covers 9 bases. V was pared by 0 bases and J by 9 bases, with 5 bases of the junction left unmatched. This CDR3 comprises 14 residues. Germline V CDR1 and CDR2: KGHSH, LQKENI. The CDR3 sequence: CASSPPGTGHQAFF. The CDR3 DNA reads as TGTGCCAGCTCACCACCCGGGACAGGGCACCAAGCTTTCTTT.

The chain employs TRBV13 and TRBJ2-1; 12 bases align to TRBD2. V shed 3 bases, J shed 7 bases, and the junction held 4 bases outside the gene matches. This CDR3 has 15 residues. Germline loops: CDR1 PRHDT, CDR2 FYEKMQ (reference sequence). CDR3 coding DNA: TGTGCCAGCAGCTTCGGACTAGCGGGATTGAATGAGCAGTTCTTC. This translates into CASSFGLAGLNEQFF.

This clone has a single count. The V and J genes are TRBV28 and TRBJ1-4, with D possibly TRBD1 on 5 matching bases. Trimming stripped 5 bases from V and 3 bases from J, with 13 bases between. From germline, CDR1 is MDHEN and CDR2 SYDVKM. The CDR3 is made up of 15 amino acids. The CDR3 loop reads CASSPPGQANEKLFF. DNA of the CDR3: TGTGCCAGCAGTCCCCCAGGACAAGCTAATGAAAAACTGTTTTTT.